This TCR beta chain comes out of a study of T cell changes during pregnancy in multiple sclerosis. Sequencing used immunoSEQ multiplex PCR; TCRdb keeps in-frame clones, though not all of them. The sample holds around 64,000 clones, about 93% seen once. This clone was detected once. V lost 5 bases and J 8 bases, leaving 12 bases between the germline ends. This CDR3 comprises 13 residues. The V gene's germline CDR1 is SSHAT and CDR2 FNYEAQ (reference sequence). The sequencing here drew on CD8+ T cells from peripheral blood mononuclear cells, taken in the third trimester of pregnancy. The genes are TRBV7-7 and TRBJ2-2, with D possibly matching TRBD2 (6 bases). The sequence was collected from a female donor with multiple sclerosis, enrolled in a pregnancy study. CDR3 sequence: CASSPWAGGELFF. For the CDR3, the DNA is TGTGCCAGCAGCCCGTGGGCGGGAGGGGAGCTGTTTTTT.